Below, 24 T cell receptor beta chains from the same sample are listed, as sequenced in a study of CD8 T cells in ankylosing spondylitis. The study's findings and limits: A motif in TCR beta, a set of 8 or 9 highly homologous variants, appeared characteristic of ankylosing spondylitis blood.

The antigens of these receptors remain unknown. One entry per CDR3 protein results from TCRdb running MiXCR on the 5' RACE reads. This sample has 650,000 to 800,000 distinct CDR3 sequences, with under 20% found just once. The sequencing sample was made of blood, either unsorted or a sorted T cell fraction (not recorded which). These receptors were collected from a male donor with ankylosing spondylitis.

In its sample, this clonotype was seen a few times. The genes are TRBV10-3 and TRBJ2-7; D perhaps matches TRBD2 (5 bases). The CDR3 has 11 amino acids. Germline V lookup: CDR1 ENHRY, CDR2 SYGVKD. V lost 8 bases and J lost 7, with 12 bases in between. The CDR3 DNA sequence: TGTGCCATCTCCTGGGAGAGTGAGCAGTACTTC. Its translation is CAISWESEQYF.

The CDR3 region has the DNA TGTGCCAGCAGCGACCCAGCGGGGTCCTACGAGCAGTACTTC. It encodes CASSDPAGSYEQYF. The chain carries TRBV6-2 or TRBV6-3 and TRBJ2-7, with TRBD2 matching 7 bases. J was trimmed by 1 base and V by 6 bases; bases with no gene match: 6. The germline gives CDR1 MNHEY, CDR2 SVGEGT. The CDR3 is 14 residues long.

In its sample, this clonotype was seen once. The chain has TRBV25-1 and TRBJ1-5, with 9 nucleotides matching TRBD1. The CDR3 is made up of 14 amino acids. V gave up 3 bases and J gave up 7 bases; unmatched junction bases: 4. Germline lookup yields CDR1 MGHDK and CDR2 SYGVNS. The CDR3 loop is CASSDGQGIQPQHF. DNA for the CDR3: TGTGCCAGCAGTGATGGACAGGGGATCCAGCCCCAGCATTTT.

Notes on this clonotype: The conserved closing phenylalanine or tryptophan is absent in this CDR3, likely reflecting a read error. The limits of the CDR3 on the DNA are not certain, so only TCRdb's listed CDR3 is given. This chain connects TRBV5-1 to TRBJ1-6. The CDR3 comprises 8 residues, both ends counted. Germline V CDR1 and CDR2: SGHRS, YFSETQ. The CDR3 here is CASSCGRV.

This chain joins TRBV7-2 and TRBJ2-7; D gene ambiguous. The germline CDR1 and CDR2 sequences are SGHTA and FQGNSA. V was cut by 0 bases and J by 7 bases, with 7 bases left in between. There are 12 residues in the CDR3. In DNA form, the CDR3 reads TGTGCCAGCAGCTTAGCGCTGGAAGAGCAGTACTTC. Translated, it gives CASSLALEEQYF.

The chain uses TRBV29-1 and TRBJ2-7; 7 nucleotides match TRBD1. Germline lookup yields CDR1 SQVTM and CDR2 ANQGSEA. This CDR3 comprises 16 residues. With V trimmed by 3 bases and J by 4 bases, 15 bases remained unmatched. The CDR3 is CSVETPAQGQDYEQYF. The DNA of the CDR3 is TGCAGCGTTGAGACACCAGCCCAAGGACAGGATTACGAGCAGTACTTC.

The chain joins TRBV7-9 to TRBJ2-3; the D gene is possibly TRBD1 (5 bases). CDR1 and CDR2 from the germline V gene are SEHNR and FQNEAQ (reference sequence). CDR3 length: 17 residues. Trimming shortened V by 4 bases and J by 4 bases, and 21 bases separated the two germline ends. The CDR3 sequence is CASSSGLQDHAPDTQYF. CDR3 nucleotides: TGTGCCAGCAGCTCCGGTTTACAGGACCACGCACCAGATACGCAGTATTTT.

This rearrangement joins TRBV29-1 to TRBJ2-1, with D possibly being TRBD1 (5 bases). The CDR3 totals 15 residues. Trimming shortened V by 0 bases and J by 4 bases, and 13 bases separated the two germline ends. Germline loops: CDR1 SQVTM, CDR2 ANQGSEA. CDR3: CSVEDLPRDYNEQFF. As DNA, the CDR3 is TGCAGCGTTGAAGATCTTCCCAGGGATTACAATGAGCAGTTCTTC.

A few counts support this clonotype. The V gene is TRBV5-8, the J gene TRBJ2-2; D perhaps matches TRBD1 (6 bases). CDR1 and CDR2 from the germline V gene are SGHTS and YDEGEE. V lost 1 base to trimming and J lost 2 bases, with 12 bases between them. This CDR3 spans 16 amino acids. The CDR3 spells CASSLQGFVNTGELFF. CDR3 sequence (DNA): TGTGCCAGCAGCTTGCAGGGGTTTGTTAACACCGGGGAGCTGTTTTTT.

The CDR3 nucleotides are TGCGCCAGCAGCTTGGGGGGGTCTGGTCGAGAGACCCAGTACTTC. The encoded protein is CASSLGGSGRETQYF. The rearrangement uses TRBV5-1 and TRBJ2-5; TRBD1 or TRBD2 may be the D gene (5 bases each). Germline V lookup: CDR1 SGHRS, CDR2 YFSETQ. The CDR3 spans 15 residues. Trimming removed 0 bases from V and 4 bases from J, with 13 bases in between.

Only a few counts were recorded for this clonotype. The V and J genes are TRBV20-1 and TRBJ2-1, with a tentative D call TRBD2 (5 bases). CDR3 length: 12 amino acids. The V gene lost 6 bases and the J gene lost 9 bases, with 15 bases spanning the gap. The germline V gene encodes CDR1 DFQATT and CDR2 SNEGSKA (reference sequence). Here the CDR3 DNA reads TGCAGTGCCCGAGAGAGGGTGAGTGAGCAGTTCTTC. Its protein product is CSARERVSEQFF.

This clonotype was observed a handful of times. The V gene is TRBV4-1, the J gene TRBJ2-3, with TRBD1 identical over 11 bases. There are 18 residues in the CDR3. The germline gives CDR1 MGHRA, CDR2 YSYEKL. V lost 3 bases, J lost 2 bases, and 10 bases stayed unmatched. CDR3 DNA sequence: TGCGCCAGCAGCCACGTCCGGGGACAGGGGGTAACCACAGATACGCAGTATTTT. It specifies CASSHVRGQGVTTDTQYF.

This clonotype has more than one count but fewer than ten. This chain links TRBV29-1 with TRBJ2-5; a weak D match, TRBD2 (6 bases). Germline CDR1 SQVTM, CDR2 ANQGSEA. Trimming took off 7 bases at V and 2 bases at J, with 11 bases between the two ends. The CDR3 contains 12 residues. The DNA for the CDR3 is TGCAGCGCCTTGGGGAGGCAAGAGACCCAGTACTTC. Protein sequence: CSALGRQETQYF.

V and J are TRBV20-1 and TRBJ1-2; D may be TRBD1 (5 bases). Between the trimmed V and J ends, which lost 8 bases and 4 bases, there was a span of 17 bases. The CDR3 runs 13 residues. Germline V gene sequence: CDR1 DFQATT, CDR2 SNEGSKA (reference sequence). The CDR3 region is CSTSGSFGYGYTF. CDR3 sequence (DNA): TGCAGTACCTCAGGGTCATTCGGCTATGGCTACACCTTC.

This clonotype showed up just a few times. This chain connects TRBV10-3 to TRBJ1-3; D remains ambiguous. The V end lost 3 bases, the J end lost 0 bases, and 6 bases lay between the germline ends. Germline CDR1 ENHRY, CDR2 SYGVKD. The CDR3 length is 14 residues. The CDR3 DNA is TGTGCCATCAGTGACCAGGTCTCTGGAAACACCATATATTTT. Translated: CAISDQVSGNTIYF.

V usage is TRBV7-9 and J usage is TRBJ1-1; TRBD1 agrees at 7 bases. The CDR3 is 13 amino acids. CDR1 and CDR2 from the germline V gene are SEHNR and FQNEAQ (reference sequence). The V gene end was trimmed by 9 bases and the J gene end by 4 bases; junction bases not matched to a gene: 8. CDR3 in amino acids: CASDRALVTEAFF. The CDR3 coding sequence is TGTGCCAGTGACAGGGCATTGGTCACTGAAGCTTTCTTT.

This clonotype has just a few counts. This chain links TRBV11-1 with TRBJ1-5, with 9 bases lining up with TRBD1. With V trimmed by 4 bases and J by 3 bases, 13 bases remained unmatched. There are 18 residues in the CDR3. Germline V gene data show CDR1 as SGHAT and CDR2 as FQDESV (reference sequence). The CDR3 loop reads CASSSMDRGSSINQPQHF. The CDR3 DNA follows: TGTGCCAGCAGCTCCATGGACAGGGGCTCGTCTATCAATCAGCCCCAGCATTTT.

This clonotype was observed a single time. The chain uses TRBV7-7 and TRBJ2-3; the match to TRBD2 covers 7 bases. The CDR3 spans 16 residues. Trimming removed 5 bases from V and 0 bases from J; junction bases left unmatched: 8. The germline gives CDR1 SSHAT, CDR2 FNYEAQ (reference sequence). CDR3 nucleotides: TGTGCCAGCAGCGGAAACTGGGGGGGAAGCACAGATACGCAGTATTTT. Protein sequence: CASSGNWGGSTDTQYF.

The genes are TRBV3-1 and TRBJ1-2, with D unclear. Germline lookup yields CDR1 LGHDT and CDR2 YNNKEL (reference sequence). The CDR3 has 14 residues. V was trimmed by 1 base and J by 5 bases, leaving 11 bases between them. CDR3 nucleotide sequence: TGTGCCAGCAGCCAAGTCGGAGGGCAGTATGGCTACACCTTC. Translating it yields CASSQVGGQYGYTF.

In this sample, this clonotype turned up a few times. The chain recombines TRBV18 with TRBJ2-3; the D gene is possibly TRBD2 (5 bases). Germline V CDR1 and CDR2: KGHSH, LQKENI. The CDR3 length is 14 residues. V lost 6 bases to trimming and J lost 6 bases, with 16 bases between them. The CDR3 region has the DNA TGTGCCAGCTCCCCTGCCGGGGAGCCGGATACGCAGTATTTT. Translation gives CASSPAGEPDTQYF.

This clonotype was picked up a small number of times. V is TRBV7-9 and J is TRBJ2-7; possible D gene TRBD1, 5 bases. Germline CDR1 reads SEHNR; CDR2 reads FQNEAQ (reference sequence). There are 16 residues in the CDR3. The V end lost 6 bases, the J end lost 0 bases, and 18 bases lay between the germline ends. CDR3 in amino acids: CASRGTGKLGSYEQYF. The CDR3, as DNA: TGTGCCAGCAGGGGAACAGGTAAACTGGGCTCCTACGAGCAGTACTTC. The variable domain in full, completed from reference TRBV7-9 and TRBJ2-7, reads DTGVSQNPRHKITKRGQNVTFRCDPISEHNRLYWYRQTLGQGPEFLTYFQNEAQLEKSRLLSDRFSAERPKGSFSTLEIQRTEQGDSAMYLCASRGTGKLGSYEQYFGPGTRLTVT.

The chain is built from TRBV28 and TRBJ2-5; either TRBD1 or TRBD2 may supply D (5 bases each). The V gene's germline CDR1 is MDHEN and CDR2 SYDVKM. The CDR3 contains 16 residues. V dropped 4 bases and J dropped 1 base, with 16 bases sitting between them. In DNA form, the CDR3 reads TGTGCCAGCAGTTCCTCCCGAGGGGCAGCCCAAGAGACCCAGTACTTC. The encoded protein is CASSSSRGAAQETQYF.

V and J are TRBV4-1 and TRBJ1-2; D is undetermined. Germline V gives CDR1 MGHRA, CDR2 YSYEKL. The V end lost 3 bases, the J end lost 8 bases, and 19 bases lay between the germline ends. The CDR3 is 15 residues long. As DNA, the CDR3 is TGCGCCAGCAGCCACAATTTCGCCTTGTTTTCCGGCTACACCTTC. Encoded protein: CASSHNFALFSGYTF.

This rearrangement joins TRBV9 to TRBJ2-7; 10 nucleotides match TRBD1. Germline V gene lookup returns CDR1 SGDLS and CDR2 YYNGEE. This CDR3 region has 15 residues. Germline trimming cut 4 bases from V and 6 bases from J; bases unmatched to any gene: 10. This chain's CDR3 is CASSLRDRGEGEQYF. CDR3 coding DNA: TGTGCCAGCAGCCTCCGGGACAGGGGTGAGGGCGAGCAGTACTTC.